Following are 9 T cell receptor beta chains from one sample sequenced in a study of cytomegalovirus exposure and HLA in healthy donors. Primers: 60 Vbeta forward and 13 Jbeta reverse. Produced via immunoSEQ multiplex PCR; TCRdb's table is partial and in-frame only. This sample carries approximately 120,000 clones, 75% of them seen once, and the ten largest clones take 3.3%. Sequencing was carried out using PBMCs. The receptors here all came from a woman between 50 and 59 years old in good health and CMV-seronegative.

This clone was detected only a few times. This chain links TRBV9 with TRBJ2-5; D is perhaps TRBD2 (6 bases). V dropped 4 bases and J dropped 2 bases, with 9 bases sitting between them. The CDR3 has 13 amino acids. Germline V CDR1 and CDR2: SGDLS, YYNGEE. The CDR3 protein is CASSPSVQETQYF. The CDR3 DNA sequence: TGTGCCAGCAGCCCTAGCGTACAAGAGACCCAGTACTTC.

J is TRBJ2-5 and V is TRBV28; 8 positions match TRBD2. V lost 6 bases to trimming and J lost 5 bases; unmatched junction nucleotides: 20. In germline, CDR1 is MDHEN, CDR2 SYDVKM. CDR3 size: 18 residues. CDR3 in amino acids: CASSPPGVWAGGAETQYF. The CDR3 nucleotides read TGTGCCAGCAGCCCCCCCGGAGTTTGGGCGGGAGGAGCTGAGACCCAGTACTTC. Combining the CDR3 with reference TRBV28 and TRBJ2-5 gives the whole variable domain DVKVTQSSRYLVKRTGEKVFLECVQDMDHENMFWYRQDPGLGLRLIYFSYDVKMKEKGDIPEGYSVSREKKERFSLILESASTNQTSMYLCASSPPGVWAGGAETQYFGPGTRLLVL.

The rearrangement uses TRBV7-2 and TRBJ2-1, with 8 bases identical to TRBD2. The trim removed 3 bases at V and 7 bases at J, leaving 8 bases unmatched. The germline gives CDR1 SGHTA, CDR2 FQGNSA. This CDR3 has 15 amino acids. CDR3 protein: CASSLVPGGENEQFF. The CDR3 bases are TGTGCCAGCAGCTTGGTGCCGGGAGGGGAAAATGAGCAGTTCTTC.

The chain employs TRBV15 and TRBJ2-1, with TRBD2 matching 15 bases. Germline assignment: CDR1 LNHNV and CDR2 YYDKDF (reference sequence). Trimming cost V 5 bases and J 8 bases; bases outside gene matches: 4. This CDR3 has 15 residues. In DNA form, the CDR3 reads TGTGCCACCAGCTTTAGGACTAGCGGGAGGGATGAGCAGTTCTTC. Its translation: CATSFRTSGRDEQFF.

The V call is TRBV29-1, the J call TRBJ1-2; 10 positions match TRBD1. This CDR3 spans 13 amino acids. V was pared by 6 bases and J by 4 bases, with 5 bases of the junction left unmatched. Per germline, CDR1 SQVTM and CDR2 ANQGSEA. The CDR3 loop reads CSVGTGDGYGYTF. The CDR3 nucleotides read TGCAGCGTGGGGACAGGGGACGGCTATGGCTACACCTTC.

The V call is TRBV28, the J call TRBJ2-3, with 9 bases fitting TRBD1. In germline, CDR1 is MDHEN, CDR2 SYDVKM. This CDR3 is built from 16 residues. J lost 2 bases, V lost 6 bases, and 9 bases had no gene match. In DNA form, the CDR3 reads TGTGCCAGCAGAAAACAGGGGGCACTACTCACAGATACGCAGTATTTT. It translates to CASRKQGALLTDTQYF. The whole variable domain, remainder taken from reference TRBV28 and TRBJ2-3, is DVKVTQSSRYLVKRTGEKVFLECVQDMDHENMFWYRQDPGLGLRLIYFSYDVKMKEKGDIPEGYSVSREKKERFSLILESASTNQTSMYLCASRKQGALLTDTQYFGPGTRLTVL.

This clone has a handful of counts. CDR3: CASSEGGPSTEAFF. The CDR3 bases are TGTGCCAGCAGTGAGGGGGGGCCTTCGACTGAAGCTTTCTTT. V and J are TRBV6-5 and TRBJ1-1; tentatively, D is TRBD1 (6 bases). The V gene lost 5 bases and the J gene lost 5 bases, with 15 bases spanning the gap. Germline assignment: CDR1 MNHEY and CDR2 SVGAGI. This CDR3 is 14 amino acids long.

The chain's CDR3 is CASSYSYDRIPYGYTF. CDR3 DNA sequence: TGTGCCAGCAGTTACTCGTATGACAGAATCCCCTATGGCTACACCTTC. The chain has TRBV6-5 and TRBJ1-2, with D possibly being TRBD1 (5 bases). V gave up 0 bases and J gave up 4 bases, with 15 bases separating them. The CDR3 spans 16 residues. The germline CDR1 and CDR2 sequences are MNHEY and SVGAGI.

As DNA, the CDR3 is TGTGCCAGCAGCTGGGGACAGGGCGGGGATACGCAGTATTTT. It specifies CASSWGQGGDTQYF. The chain joins TRBV11-2 to TRBJ2-3; 9 bases line up with TRBD1. Germline V lookup: CDR1 SGHAT, CDR2 FQNNGV. Losses at the gene ends were 4 bases for V and 6 bases for J; bases not matched to a gene: 5. The CDR3 is 14 amino acids.